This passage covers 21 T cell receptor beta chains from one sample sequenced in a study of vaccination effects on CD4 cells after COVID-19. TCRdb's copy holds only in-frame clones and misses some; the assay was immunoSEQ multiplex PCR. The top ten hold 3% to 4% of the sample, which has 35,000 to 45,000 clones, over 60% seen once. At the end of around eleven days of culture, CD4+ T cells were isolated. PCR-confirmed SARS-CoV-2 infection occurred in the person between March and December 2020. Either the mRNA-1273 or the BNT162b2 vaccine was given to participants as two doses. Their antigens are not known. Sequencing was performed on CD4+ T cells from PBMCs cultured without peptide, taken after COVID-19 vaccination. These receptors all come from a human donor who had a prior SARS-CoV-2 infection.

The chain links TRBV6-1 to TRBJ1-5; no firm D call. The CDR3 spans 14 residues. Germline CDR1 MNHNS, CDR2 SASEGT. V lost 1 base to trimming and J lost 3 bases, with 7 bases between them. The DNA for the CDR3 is TGTGCCAGCAGTGAAGAATGGCACAATCAGCCCCAGCATTTT. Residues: CASSEEWHNQPQHF.

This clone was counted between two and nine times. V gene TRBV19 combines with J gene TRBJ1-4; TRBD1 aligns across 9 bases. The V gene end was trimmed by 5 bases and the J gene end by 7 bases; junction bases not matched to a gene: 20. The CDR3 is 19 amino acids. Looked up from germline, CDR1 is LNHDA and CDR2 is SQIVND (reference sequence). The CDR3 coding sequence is TGTGCCAGTAGTGCGTATGGACAGGGGATCTCCGGTCCTACTGAAAAACTGTTTTTT. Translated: CASSAYGQGISGPTEKLFF.

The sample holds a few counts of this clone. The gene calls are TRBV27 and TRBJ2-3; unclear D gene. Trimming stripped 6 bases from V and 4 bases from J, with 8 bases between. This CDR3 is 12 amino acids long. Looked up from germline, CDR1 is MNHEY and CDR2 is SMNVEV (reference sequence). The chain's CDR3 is CASRDLSDTQYF. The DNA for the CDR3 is TGTGCCAGCAGAGATCTATCAGATACGCAGTATTTT.

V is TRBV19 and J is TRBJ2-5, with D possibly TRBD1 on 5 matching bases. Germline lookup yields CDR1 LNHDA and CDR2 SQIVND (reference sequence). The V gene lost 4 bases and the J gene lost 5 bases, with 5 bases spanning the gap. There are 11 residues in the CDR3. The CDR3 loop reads CASSKGETQYF. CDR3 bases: TGTGCCAGTAGTAAGGGGGAGACCCAGTACTTC. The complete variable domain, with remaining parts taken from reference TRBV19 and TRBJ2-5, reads DGGITQSPKYLFRKEGQNVTLSCEQNLNHDAMYWYRQDPGQGLRLIYYSQIVNDFQKGDIAEGYSVSREKKESFPLTVTSAQKNPTAFYLCASSKGETQYFGPGTRLLVL.

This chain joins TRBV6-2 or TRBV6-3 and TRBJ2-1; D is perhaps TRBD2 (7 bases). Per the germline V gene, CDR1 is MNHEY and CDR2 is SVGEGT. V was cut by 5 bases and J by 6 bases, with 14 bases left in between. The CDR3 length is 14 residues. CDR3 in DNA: TGTGCCAGCAGTAGGGGGGGGGCGGCCAATGAGCAGTTCTTC. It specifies CASSRGGAANEQFF.

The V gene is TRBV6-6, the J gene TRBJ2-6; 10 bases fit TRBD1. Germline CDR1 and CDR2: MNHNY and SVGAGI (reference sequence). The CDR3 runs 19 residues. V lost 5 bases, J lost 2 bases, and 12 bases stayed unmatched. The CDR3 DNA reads TGTGCCAGCAGTCGGAAACATCCGGGACAGGGGACTGGGGCCAACGTCCTGACTTTC. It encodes CASSRKHPGQGTGANVLTF.

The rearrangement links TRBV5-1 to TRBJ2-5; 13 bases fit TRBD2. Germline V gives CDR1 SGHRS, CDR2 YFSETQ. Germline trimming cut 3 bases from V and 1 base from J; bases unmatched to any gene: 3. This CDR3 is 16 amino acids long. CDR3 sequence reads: CASSSGLAGPQETQYF. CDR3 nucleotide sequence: TGCGCCAGCAGCTCGGGACTAGCGGGACCCCAAGAGACCCAGTACTTC.

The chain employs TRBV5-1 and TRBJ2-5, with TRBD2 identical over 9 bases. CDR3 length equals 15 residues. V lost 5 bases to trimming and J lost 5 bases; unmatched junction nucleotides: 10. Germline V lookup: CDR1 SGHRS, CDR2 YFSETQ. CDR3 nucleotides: TGCGCCAGCAGAAAGGACAGCGGGAGGAGGGAGACCCAGTACTTC. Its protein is CASRKDSGRRETQYF.

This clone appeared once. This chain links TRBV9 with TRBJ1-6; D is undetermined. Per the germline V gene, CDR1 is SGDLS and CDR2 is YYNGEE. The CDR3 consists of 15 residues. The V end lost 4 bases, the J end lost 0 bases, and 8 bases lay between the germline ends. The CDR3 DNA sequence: TGTGCCAGCAGCTTCGAAAGCTCCTATAATTCACCCCTCCACTTT. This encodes CASSFESSYNSPLHF.

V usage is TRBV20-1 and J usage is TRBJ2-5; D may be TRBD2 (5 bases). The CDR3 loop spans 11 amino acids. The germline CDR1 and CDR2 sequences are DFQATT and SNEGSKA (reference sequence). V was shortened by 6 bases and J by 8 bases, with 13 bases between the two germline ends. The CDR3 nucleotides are TGCAGTGCCGTTCGGGGAGAAACCCAGTACTTC. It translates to CSAVRGETQYF.

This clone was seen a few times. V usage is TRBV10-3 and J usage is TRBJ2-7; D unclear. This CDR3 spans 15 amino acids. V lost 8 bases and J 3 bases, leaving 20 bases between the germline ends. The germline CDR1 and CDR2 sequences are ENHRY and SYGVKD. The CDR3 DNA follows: TGTGCCATCGGTAGGACCACATCCGACAACTACGAGCAGTACTTC. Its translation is CAIGRTTSDNYEQYF.

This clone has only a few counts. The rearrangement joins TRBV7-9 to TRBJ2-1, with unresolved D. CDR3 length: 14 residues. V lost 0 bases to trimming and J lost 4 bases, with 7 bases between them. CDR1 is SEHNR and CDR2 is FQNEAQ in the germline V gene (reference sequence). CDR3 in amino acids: CASSLAAQYNEQFF. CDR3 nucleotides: TGTGCCAGCAGCTTAGCCGCACAGTACAATGAGCAGTTCTTC.

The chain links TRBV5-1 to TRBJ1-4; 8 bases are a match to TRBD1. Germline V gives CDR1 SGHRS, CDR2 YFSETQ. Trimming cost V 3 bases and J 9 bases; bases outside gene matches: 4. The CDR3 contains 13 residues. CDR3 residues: CASSWGTGQKLFF. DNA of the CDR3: TGCGCCAGCAGCTGGGGGACAGGCCAAAAACTGTTTTTT.

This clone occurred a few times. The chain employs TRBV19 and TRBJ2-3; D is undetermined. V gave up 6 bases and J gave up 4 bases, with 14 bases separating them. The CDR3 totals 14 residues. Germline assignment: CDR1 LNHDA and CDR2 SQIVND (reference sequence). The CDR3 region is CASRPWGGPDTQYF. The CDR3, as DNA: TGTGCCAGTAGGCCGTGGGGTGGTCCAGATACGCAGTATTTT. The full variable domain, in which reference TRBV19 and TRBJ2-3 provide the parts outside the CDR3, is DGGITQSPKYLFRKEGQNVTLSCEQNLNHDAMYWYRQDPGQGLRLIYYSQIVNDFQKGDIAEGYSVSREKKESFPLTVTSAQKNPTAFYLCASRPWGGPDTQYFGPGTRLTVL.

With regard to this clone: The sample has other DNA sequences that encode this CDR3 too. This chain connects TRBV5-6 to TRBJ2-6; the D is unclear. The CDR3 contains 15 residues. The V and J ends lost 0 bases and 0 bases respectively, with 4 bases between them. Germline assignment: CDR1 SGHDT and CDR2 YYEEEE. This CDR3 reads CASSLGVSGANVLTF. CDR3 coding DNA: TGTGCCAGCAGCTTGGGGGTCTCTGGGGCCAACGTCCTGACTTTC.

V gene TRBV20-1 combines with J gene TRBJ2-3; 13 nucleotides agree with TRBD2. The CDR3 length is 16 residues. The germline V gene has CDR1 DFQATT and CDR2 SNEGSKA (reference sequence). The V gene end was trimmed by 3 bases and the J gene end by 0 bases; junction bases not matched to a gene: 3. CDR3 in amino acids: CSASTSGGDSTDTQYF. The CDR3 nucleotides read TGCAGTGCTAGTACTAGCGGGGGGGATAGCACAGATACGCAGTATTTT.

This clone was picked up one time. The CDR3: CASSQDRAGRTEAFF. CDR3 nucleotide sequence: TGCGCCAGCAGCCAAGATCGGGCAGGGCGCACTGAAGCTTTCTTT. The chain links TRBV4-1 to TRBJ1-1, with TRBD1 as a possible D gene (5 bases). The length of the CDR3 is 15 residues. Germline CDR1 and CDR2: MGHRA and YSYEKL. The V end was cut by 0 bases, the J end by 4 bases, with 12 bases between.

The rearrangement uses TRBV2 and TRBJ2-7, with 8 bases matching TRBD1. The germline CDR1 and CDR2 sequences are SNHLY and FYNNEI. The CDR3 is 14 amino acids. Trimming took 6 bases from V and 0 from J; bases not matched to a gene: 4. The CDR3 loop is CASRGQVYSYEQYF. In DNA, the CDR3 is TGTGCCAGCAGGGGACAGGTATACTCCTACGAGCAGTACTTC. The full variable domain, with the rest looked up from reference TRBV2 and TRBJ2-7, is EPEVTQTPSHQVTQMGQEVILRCVPISNHLYFYWYRQILGQKVEFLVSFYNNEISEKSEIFDDQFSVERPDGSNFTLKIRSTKLEDSAMYFCASRGQVYSYEQYFGPGTRLTVT.

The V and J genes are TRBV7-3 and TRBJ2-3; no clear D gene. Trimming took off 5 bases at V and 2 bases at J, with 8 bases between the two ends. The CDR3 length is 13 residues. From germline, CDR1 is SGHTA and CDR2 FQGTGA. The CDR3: CASSLEVTDTQYF. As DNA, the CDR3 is TGTGCCAGCAGCCTTGAAGTCACAGATACGCAGTATTTT.

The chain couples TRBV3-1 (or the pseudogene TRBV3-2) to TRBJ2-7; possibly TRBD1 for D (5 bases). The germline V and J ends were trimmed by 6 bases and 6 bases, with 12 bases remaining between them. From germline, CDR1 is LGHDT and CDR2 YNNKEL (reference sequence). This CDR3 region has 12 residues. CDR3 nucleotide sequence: TGTGCCAGCAGTATCCACCAGGGCGAGCAGTACTTC. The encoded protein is CASSIHQGEQYF.

The chain's CDR3 is CASRGQVNTEAFF. The CDR3 bases are TGCGCCAGCAGGGGACAGGTTAACACTGAAGCTTTCTTT. V is TRBV4-1 and J is TRBJ1-1; 8 bases are a match to TRBD1. J was trimmed by 2 bases and V by 6 bases; bases with no gene match: 2. Looked up from germline, CDR1 is MGHRA and CDR2 is YSYEKL. The CDR3 consists of 13 residues.